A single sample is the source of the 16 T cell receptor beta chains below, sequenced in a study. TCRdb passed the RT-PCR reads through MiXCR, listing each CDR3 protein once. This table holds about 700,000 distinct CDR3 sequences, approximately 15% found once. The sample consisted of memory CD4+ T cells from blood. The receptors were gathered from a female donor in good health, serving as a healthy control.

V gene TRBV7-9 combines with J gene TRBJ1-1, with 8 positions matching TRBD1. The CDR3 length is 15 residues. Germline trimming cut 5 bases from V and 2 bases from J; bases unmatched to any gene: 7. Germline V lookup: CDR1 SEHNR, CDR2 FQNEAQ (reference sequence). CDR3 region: CASSARQGLNTEAFF. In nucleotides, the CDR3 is TGTGCCAGCAGCGCCCGACAGGGGCTTAACACTGAAGCTTTCTTT.

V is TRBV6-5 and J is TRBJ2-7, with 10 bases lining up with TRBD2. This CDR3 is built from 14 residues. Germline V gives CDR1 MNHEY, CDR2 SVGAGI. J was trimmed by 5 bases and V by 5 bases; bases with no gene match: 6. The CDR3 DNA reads TGTGCCAGCAGTATACTAGCGGGGACGAACGAGCAGTACTTC. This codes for CASSILAGTNEQYF.

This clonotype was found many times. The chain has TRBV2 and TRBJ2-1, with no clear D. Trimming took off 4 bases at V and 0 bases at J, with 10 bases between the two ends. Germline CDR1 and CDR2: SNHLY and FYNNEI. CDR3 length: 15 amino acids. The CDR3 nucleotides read TGTGCCAGCAGTGTGGGCGCCAGCTCCTACAATGAGCAGTTCTTC. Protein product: CASSVGASSYNEQFF.

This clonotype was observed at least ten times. The CDR3 is CATSRSGTGGSEQYF. The CDR3 DNA reads as TGTGCCACCAGCAGATCGGGTACAGGGGGCTCCGAGCAGTACTTC. This chain uses TRBV15 with TRBJ2-7, with 9 bases aligning to TRBD1. This CDR3 has 15 amino acids. Germline loops: CDR1 LNHNV, CDR2 YYDKDF (reference sequence). The V gene end was trimmed by 2 bases and the J gene end by 6 bases; junction bases not matched to a gene: 8.

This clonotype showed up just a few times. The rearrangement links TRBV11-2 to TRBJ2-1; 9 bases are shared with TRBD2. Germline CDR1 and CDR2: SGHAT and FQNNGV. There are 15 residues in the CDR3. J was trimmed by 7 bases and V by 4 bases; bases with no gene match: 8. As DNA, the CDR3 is TGTGCCAGCAGCTCGCTGATAGCGGGGGTGAATGAGCAGTTCTTC. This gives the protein CASSSLIAGVNEQFF.

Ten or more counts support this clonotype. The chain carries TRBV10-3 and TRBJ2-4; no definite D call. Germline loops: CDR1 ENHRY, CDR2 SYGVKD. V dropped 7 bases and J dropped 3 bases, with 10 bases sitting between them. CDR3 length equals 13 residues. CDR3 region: CAIKGEYKNIQYF. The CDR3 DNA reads TGTGCCATCAAAGGAGAATACAAAAACATTCAGTACTTC.

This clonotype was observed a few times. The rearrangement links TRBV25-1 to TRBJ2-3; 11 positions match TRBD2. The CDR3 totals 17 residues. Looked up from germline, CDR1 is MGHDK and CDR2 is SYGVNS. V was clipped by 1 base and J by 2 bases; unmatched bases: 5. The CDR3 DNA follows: TGTGCCAGCAGTGAATCGACTAGCGGGGAACCCACAGATACGCAGTATTTT. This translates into CASSESTSGEPTDTQYF.

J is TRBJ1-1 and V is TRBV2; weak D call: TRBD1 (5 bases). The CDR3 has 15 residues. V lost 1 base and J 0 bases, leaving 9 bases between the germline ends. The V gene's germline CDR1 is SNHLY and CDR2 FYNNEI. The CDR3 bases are TGTGCCAGCAGTGAAGGCGGGGGATTGAACACTGAAGCTTTCTTT. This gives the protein CASSEGGGLNTEAFF. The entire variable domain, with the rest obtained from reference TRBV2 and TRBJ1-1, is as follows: EPEVTQTPSHQVTQMGQEVILRCVPISNHLYFYWYRQILGQKVEFLVSFYNNEISEKSEIFDDQFSVERPDGSNFTLKIRSTKLEDSAMYFCASSEGGGLNTEAFFGQGTRLTVV.

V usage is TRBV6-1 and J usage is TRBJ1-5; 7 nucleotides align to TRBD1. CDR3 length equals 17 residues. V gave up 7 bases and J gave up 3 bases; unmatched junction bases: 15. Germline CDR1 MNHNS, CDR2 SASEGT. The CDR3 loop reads CASTHPHGTANNQPQHF. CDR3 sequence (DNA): TGTGCCAGCACCCACCCCCACGGGACAGCTAACAATCAGCCCCAGCATTTT.

The CDR3 region is CASSLAGREAFF. As DNA, the CDR3 is TGTGCCAGCAGTCTCGCGGGCAGAGAAGCTTTCTTT. The chain carries TRBV28 and TRBJ1-1; D ambiguous. CDR1 MDHEN and CDR2 SYDVKM come from the germline V gene. This CDR3 comprises 12 residues. Trimming pared 5 bases from V and 8 bases from J, leaving 12 bases between.

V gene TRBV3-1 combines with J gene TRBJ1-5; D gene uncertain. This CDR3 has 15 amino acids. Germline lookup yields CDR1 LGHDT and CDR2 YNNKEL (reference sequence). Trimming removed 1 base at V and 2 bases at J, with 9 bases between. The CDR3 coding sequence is TGTGCCAGCAGCCAAGGTCCCTCGGGCAATCAGCCCCAGCATTTT. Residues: CASSQGPSGNQPQHF.

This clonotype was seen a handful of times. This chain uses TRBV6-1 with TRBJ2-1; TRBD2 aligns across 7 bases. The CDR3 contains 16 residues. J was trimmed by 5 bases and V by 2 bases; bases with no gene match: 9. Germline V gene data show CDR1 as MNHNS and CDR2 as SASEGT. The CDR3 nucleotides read TGTGCCAGCAGTGAACAAGTGCCTAGCGGTCACAATGAGCAGTTCTTC. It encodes CASSEQVPSGHNEQFF.

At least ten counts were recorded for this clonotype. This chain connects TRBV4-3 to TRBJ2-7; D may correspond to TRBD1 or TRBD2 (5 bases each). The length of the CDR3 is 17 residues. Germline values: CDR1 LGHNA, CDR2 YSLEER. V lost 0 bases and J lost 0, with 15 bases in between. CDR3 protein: CASSQELLGRGSYEQYF. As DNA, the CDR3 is TGCGCCAGCAGCCAAGAACTCTTGGGACGCGGCTCCTACGAGCAGTACTTC.

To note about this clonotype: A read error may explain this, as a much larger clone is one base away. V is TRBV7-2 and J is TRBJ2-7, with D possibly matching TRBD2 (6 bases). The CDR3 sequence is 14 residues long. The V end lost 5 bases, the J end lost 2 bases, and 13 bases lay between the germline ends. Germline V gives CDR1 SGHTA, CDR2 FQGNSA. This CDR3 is CASSRTGGAYEQYF. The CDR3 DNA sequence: TGTGCCAGCAGCCGTACCGGGGGAGCCTACGAGCAGTACTTC.

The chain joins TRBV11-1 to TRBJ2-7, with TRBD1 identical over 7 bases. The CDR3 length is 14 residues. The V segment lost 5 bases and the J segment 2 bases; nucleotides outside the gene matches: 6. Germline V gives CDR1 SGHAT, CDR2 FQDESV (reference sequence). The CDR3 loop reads CASSVRQGAYEQYF. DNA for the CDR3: TGTGCCAGCAGCGTAAGACAGGGTGCCTACGAGCAGTACTTC.

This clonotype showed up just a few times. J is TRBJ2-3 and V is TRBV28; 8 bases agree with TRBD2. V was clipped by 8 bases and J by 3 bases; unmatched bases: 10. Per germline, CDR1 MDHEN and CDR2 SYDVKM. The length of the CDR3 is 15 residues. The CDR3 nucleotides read TGTGCCAGCTGCAGGAGCGGGGGCGGGACAGATACGCAGTATTTT. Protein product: CASCRSGGGTDTQYF.